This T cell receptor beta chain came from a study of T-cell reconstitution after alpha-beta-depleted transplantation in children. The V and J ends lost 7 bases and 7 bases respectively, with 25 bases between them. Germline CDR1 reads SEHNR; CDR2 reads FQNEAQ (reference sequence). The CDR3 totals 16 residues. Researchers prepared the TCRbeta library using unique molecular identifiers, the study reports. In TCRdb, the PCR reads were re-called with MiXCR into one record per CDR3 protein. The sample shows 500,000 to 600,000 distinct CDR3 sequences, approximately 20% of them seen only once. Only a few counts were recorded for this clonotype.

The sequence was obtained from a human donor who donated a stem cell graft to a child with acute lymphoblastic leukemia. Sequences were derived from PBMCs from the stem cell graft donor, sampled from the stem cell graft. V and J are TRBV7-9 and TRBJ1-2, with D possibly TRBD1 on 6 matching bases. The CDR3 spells CASNRYGPGAEVGYTF. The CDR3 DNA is TGTGCCAGCAACCGATACGGGCCAGGGGCTGAGGTTGGCTACACCTTC.